What follows is one T cell receptor (beta chain) and its context. Its cognate antigen is unknown. Trimming took 1 base from V and 3 from J; bases not matched to a gene: 6. The germline V gene encodes CDR1 LGHNA and CDR2 YNFKEQ. The CDR3 covers 17 residues. Some clones are missing from TCRdb's copy, which holds only in-frame ones; the method was immunoSEQ multiplex PCR. The sample consists of tens of thousands of clones, roughly 90% of them appearing once. This entry comes from a study of T cells in localized non-small cell lung cancer. Study results and limitations: Owing to sequencing of a solitary tumor region, heterogeneity cannot be discounted. The highest T cell clonality was in uninvolved adjacent lung, above tumor. Increased T cell density in blood showed an association with longer overall survival. Paired adjacent lung recovered a median approximately 57 of the top 100 tumor clones.

The chain combines TRBV4-2 with TRBJ2-5; TRBD1 matches 12 bases. The TCR sequence derives from a woman aged 35-75 years with stage III lung adenocarcinoma. Specimen: peripheral blood mononuclear cells, collected before any cancer treatment. The CDR3 here is CASSQGSGTGGEETQYF. In DNA, the CDR3 is TGTGCCAGCAGCCAAGGGTCCGGGACAGGGGGCGAAGAGACCCAGTACTTC.